The clone carrying this TCR beta chain was found many times. This record belongs to a study of identical twins. TCRdb redid the calling of the 5' RACE reads with MiXCR, one entry per CDR3 protein. The table shows approximately 700,000 distinct CDR3 sequences, with about 18% occurring only once. The CDR3 is 14 residues long. With 6 bases removed from V and 0 bases from J, the gap between germline ends came to 9 bases. The germline CDR1 and CDR2 sequences are ENHRY and SYGVKD. The data also belong to a second study, concerning T cells expressing NK-cell markers. This second study notes: These clonotypes additionally ranked first within the CD3+CD56-NKG2C+ fraction of a handful of donors.

Sequencing was performed on PBMCs. J is TRBJ1-3 and V is TRBV10-3; D remains ambiguous. The sequence was collected from a woman younger than 30 in good health. The CDR3 coding sequence is TGTGCCATCAGGACCGGTGACTCTGGAAACACCATATATTTT. Amino acids: CAIRTGDSGNTIYF.